This T cell receptor (beta chain) comes out of a study of CD8 T cells in Susac syndrome. The RNA input was about 0.45 to 1 ug, and it was reverse transcribed with random hexamers. TCRdb reanalysed the immunoSEQ multiplex PCR reads using MiXCR and keeps one entry per CDR3 protein. The sample carries about 190,000 distinct CDR3 sequences, approximately 94% recorded once. V was clipped by 3 bases and J by 10 bases, with 21 bases between them. The CDR3 spans 16 residues. Germline loops: CDR1 SEHNR, CDR2 FQNEAQ (reference sequence). The sequenced sample consisted of CD4+ T cells from PBMCs. V gene TRBV7-9 combines with J gene TRBJ1-4; D gene uncertain. The sequence derives from a human donor in good health. CDR3 residues: CASSFWARSQAGKLFF. The CDR3 DNA reads as TGTGCCAGCAGCTTTTGGGCAAGATCGCAGGCGGGAAAACTGTTTTTT.